A selection of T cell receptor beta chains follows, all from one sample in a study of sequential checkpoint blockade in melanoma. Profiled with immunoSEQ multiplex PCR; TCRdb holds only in-frame clones, not every one. The table includes some 8,000 clones, about 28% detected once. The sample was tumor tissue (inferred from file names), taken from a patient given nivolumab and ipilimumab in sequence. All receptors come from a human donor with melanoma. Each CDR3 is given with its conserved first and last residue. The order of the fields is clone size, D gene, V gene, J gene, CDR3 protein, CDR3 DNA. The D gene is left open where the match is weak. Rows may omit the clone size; those that give it use once, few, many or a size class.

size: many
D: TRBD1
V: TRBV11-3
J: TRBJ2-7
CDR3: CASTPRTGGYYEQYF
DNA: TGTGCCAGCACCCCCCGGACAGGGGGATACTACGAGCAGTACTTC

size: NA
D: NA
V: TRBV29-1
J: TRBJ1-3
CDR3: CSVRPTGSGNTIYF
DNA: TGCAGCGTCCGCCCGACAGGATCTGGAAACACCATATATTTT

size: NA
D: NA
V: TRBV18
J: TRBJ2-5
CDR3: CASSPRGGGRETQYF
DNA: TGTGCCAGCTCACCCCGCGGAGGGGGGCGAGAGACCCAGTACTTC

size: few
D: TRBD1
V: TRBV12-5
J: TRBJ1-5
CDR3: CASGTGTGGGNQPQHF
DNA: TGTGCTAGTGGAACCGGAACAGGGGGGGGAAATCAGCCCCAGCATTTT

size: many
D: TRBD1
V: TRBV11-3
J: TRBJ1-2
CDR3: CASSFLQGDANYGYTF
DNA: TGTGCCAGCAGCTTTCTTCAGGGGGACGCTAACTATGGCTACACCTTC

size: NA
D: TRBD1
V: TRBV6-8
J: TRBJ1-1
CDR3: CAIGTGLEEAFF
DNA: TGTGCCATCGGGACAGGGTTAGAAGAAGCTTTCTTT

size: NA
D: NA
V: TRBV12-5
J: TRBJ1-6
CDR3: CASGTGTYNSPLHF
DNA: TGTGCTAGTGGAACCGGGACATATAATTCACCCCTCCACTTT

size: NA
D: TRBD1
V: TRBV30
J: TRBJ2-3
CDR3: CAWRRDGQGYF
DNA: TGTGCCTGGAGGCGGGACGGACAGGGCTATTTT

size: few
D: TRBD2
V: TRBV6-8
J: TRBJ2-7
CDR3: CASSTTSGTYEQYF
DNA: TGTGCCAGCAGTACAACTAGCGGAACCTACGAGCAGTACTTC

size: NA
D: TRBD1
V: TRBV18
J: TRBJ2-3
CDR3: CASSPRGPTTDTQYF
DNA: TGTGCCAGCTCACCAAGGGGGCCCACCACAGATACGCAGTATTTT

size: once
D: NA
V: TRBV18
J: TRBJ1-2
CDR3: CASSPPGSDVGYTF
DNA: TGTGCCAGCTCACCGCCGGGAAGCGACGTTGGCTACACCTTC

size: NA
D: TRBD2
V: TRBV23-1
J: TRBJ2-2
CDR3: CASSRPPGTSGRADTGELFF
DNA: TGCGCCAGCAGTCGACCGCCTGGGACTAGCGGGAGGGCCGACACCGGGGAGCTGTTTTTT

size: NA
D: NA
V: TRBV6-1
J: TRBJ1-5
CDR3: CASSEDPGYNQPQHF
DNA: TGTGCCAGCAGTGAAGACCCAGGCTACAATCAGCCCCAGCATTTT

size: NA
D: NA
V: TRBV6-8
J: TRBJ1-5
CDR3: CATGQSLVEQPQHF
DNA: TGTGCCACCGGACAGTCTTTGGTGGAACAGCCCCAGCATTTT

size: NA
D: TRBD1
V: TRBV19
J: TRBJ1-5
CDR3: CASSMWTGGNNQPQHF
DNA: TGTGCCAGTAGTATGTGGACAGGAGGTAACAATCAGCCCCAGCATTTT

size: few
D: NA
V: TRBV6-8
J: TRBJ2-4
CDR3: CASSYTENIQYF
DNA: TGTGCCAGCAGTTACACTGAAAACATTCAGTACTTC

size: few
D: NA
V: TRBV9
J: TRBJ2-2
CDR3: CASSVMQLNTGELFF
DNA: TGTGCCAGCAGCGTAATGCAGTTGAACACCGGGGAGCTGTTTTTT

size: NA
D: TRBD1
V: TRBV6-8
J: TRBJ1-4
CDR3: CASTRGAGGQEKLFF
DNA: TGTGCCAGCACCCGGGGGGCAGGGGGCCAGGAAAAACTGTTTTTT

size: NA
D: NA
V: TRBV30
J: TRBJ1-4
CDR3: CASHGEATNEKLFF
DNA: TGTGCCTCACACGGGGAGGCAACTAATGAAAAACTGTTTTTT

size: few
D: TRBD2
V: TRBV5-1
J: TRBJ2-5
CDR3: CASSPSGGAGETQYF
DNA: TGCGCCAGCAGCCCCAGCGGGGGGGCCGGAGAGACCCAGTACTTC

size: NA
D: TRBD2
V: TRBV30
J: TRBJ2-3
CDR3: CAWDSGSTDTQYF
DNA: TGTGCCTGGGATAGCGGGAGCACAGATACGCAGTATTTT

size: NA
D: NA
V: TRBV6-8
J: TRBJ1-1
CDR3: CASSAGVQNTEAFF
DNA: TGTGCCAGCAGCGCTGGGGTCCAGAACACTGAAGCTTTCTTT

size: few
D: NA
V: TRBV11-3
J: TRBJ1-5
CDR3: CASSLRGGGQPQHF
DNA: TGTGCCAGCAGCTTGCGGGGGGGCGGGCAGCCCCAGCATTTT

size: NA
D: TRBD1
V: TRBV5-1
J: TRBJ2-1
CDR3: CASSLQSGQHNEQFF
DNA: TGCGCCAGCAGCTTGCAATCGGGACAGCACAATGAGCAGTTCTTC

size: NA
D: NA
V: TRBV18
J: TRBJ1-2
CDR3: CASSPPGTFRYGYTF
DNA: TGTGCCAGCTCACCACCGGGCACTTTTCGCTATGGCTACACCTTC

size: few
D: NA
V: TRBV30
J: TRBJ1-2
CDR3: CAWKEQGPYGYTF
DNA: TGTGCCTGGAAGGAACAAGGCCCCTATGGCTACACCTTC

size: once
D: TRBD2
V: TRBV29-1
J: TRBJ2-2
CDR3: CSVEDTTSGKGGTGELFF
DNA: TGCAGCGTTGAAGATACGACTAGCGGGAAAGGTGGCACCGGGGAGCTGTTTTTT

size: NA
D: NA
V: TRBV5-1
J: TRBJ1-3
CDR3: CASSLHGGDGNTIYF
DNA: TGCGCCAGCAGCTTGCACGGGGGAGACGGAAACACCATATATTTT

size: few
D: TRBD1
V: TRBV30
J: TRBJ1-2
CDR3: CACPAPTGGNYGYTF
DNA: TGTGCCTGCCCCGCTCCGACAGGGGGTAACTATGGCTACACCTTC

size: many
D: NA
V: TRBV11-3
J: TRBJ2-5
CDR3: CASSLERQGRRETQYF
DNA: TGTGCCAGCAGCTTGGAGCGGCAAGGTCGGAGGGAGACCCAGTACTTC

size: many
D: TRBD2
V: TRBV11-3
J: TRBJ2-7
CDR3: CASSNQRLAGSYEQYF
DNA: TGTGCCAGCAGCAACCAAAGACTAGCGGGGAGCTACGAGCAGTACTTC

size: medium-sized
D: TRBD2
V: TRBV11-3
J: TRBJ2-2
CDR3: CASSLSGSTGELFF
DNA: TGTGCCAGCAGCCTTAGCGGGAGTACCGGGGAGCTGTTTTTT

size: few
D: NA
V: TRBV11-3
J: TRBJ1-1
CDR3: CASSLTTGGFTMNTEAFF
DNA: TGTGCCAGCAGCTTAACTACAGGCGGGTTTACCATGAACACTGAAGCTTTCTTT

size: NA
D: NA
V: TRBV10-3
J: TRBJ2-2
CDR3: CAISEQNRGAAGELFF
DNA: TGTGCCATCAGTGAGCAGAACCGGGGTGCGGCCGGGGAGCTGTTTTTT

size: many
D: TRBD1
V: TRBV9
J: TRBJ2-5
CDR3: CASSTGGRDIGETQYF
DNA: TGTGCCAGCAGCACAGGGGGCCGGGACATCGGAGAGACCCAGTACTTC

size: NA
D: TRBD1
V: TRBV15
J: TRBJ1-1
CDR3: CATSGDRGMGYTEAFF
DNA: TGTGCCACCAGCGGGGACAGGGGGATGGGTTACACTGAAGCTTTCTTT

size: few
D: NA
V: TRBV23-1
J: TRBJ2-1
CDR3: CASSVGIYDEQFF
DNA: TGCGCCAGCAGCGTCGGGATCTACGATGAGCAGTTCTTC

size: NA
D: NA
V: TRBV12-5
J: TRBJ2-5
CDR3: CASGLQETQYF
DNA: TGTGCTAGTGGTTTACAGGAGACCCAGTACTTC

size: NA
D: NA
V: TRBV10-2
J: TRBJ2-6
CDR3: CASSVGGSFSGANVLTF
DNA: TGCGCCAGCAGTGTGGGGGGATCATTCTCTGGGGCCAACGTCCTGACTTTC

size: few
D: NA
V: TRBV30
J: TRBJ2-1
CDR3: CAWTLGVYSGSYNEQFF
DNA: TGTGCCTGGACCCTCGGGGTCTATTCGGGGTCCTACAATGAGCAGTTCTTC

size: few
D: NA
V: TRBV6-1
J: TRBJ1-2
CDR3: CASSEDRVDYGYTF
DNA: TGTGCCAGCAGTGAAGACAGGGTCGACTATGGCTACACCTTC

size: NA
D: NA
V: TRBV6-8
J: TRBJ2-1
CDR3: CASSYEGSYSYNEQFF
DNA: TGTGCCAGCAGTTACGAGGGTAGCTATTCCTACAATGAGCAGTTCTTC

size: few
D: NA
V: TRBV6-8
J: TRBJ1-3
CDR3: CASSYYGDSGNTIYF
DNA: TGTGCCAGCAGTTACTACGGGGACTCTGGAAACACCATATATTTT

size: few
D: TRBD1
V: TRBV29-1
J: TRBJ1-1
CDR3: CSVETGGGYTEAFF
DNA: TGCAGCGTTGAGACAGGGGGCGGGTACACTGAAGCTTTCTTT

size: NA
D: NA
V: TRBV14
J: TRBJ1-1
CDR3: CASSQPTPFAFF
DNA: TGTGCCAGCAGCCAGCCCACCCCGTTTGCTTTCTTT

size: NA
D: NA
V: TRBV19
J: TRBJ1-2
CDR3: CATQGGFNGYTF
DNA: TGTGCCACCCAAGGGGGGTTCAATGGCTACACCTTC

size: NA
D: NA
V: TRBV11-3
J: TRBJ1-5
CDR3: CASSLSRTLSNQPQHF
DNA: TGTGCCAGCAGCTTAAGCAGGACACTTAGCAATCAGCCCCAGCATTTT

size: few
D: NA
V: TRBV10-2
J: TRBJ2-7
CDR3: CASRSGPFYEQYF
DNA: TGCGCCAGCAGAAGCGGCCCTTTCTACGAGCAGTACTTC

size: NA
D: TRBD2
V: TRBV15
J: TRBJ2-1
CDR3: CATSRDWLAGGASWDEQFF
DNA: TGTGCCACCAGCAGAGATTGGCTAGCGGGAGGGGCCTCCTGGGATGAGCAGTTCTTC

size: few
D: TRBD1
V: TRBV16
J: TRBJ1-2
CDR3: CASSKTTGNHGYTF
DNA: TGTGCCAGCAGCAAGACGACAGGGAACCATGGCTACACCTTC